Here is one TCR beta chain with its context. What it binds is unknown. The data belong to a study of shared clonotypes between healthy human individuals. Study results and limitations: The sole specimen, blood, was sampled, and tissue repertoires likely differ.

CDR3 length equals 14 residues. V was clipped by 0 bases and J by 9 bases, with 12 bases between them. CDR1 and CDR2 (germline): SGHVS, FQNEAQ. Division of CD4+ cells produced a CD45RA+ naive subset and a CD45RA-negative memory subset. Genomic DNA belonging to each subset was distributed in equal measure over several immunoSEQ plates. The table came from immunoSEQ multiplex PCR; TCRdb's copy has only in-frame clones and leaves some out. The table has roughly 2 million clones, 90% to 97% seen once. The clonotype comes from a man between 18 and 29 years old in good health. The sample comprised naive CD4+ T cells sorted from blood. Subset described: CD45RA+ positively selected. The chain is built from TRBV7-8 and TRBJ1-3, with D possibly being TRBD1 (5 bases). In DNA, the CDR3 is TGTGCCAGCAGCTTAGCGGGGGGGTCCGGCACCATATATTTT. Protein product: CASSLAGGSGTIYF.